These T cell receptor beta chains were read from a single sample in a study of shared clonotypes between healthy human individuals. Clones were sequenced by immunoSEQ multiplex PCR, and TCRdb holds only the in-frame ones, with some missing. The sample consists of a few million clones, roughly 90% of them appearing once. The sequenced sample was naive CD4+ T cells from PBMCs. Receptors were obtained from a young man in good health. Some clones in this sample may be carry-over from other donors' samples. Each CDR3 is given with its conserved first and last residue. Each record gives: V gene, J gene, D gene, clone size, CDR3 protein, CDR3 DNA. D genes are given only for firm matches. The size of a clone is reported for some rows only, either as once, few or many, or as a class for expanded clones.

v_gene: TRBV7-9
j_gene: TRBJ1-4
d_gene: NA
abundance: NA
CDR3aa: CASSSAGRLNEKLFF
CDR3nt: TGTGCCAGCAGCTCCGCGGGCCGGTTAAATGAAAAACTGTTTTTT

v_gene: TRBV18
j_gene: TRBJ2-7
d_gene: NA
abundance: NA
CDR3aa: CASSPPGNYEQYF
CDR3nt: TGTGCCAGCTCACCACCGGGGAACTACGAGCAGTACTTC

v_gene: TRBV5-8
j_gene: TRBJ1-3
d_gene: NA
abundance: NA
CDR3aa: CASSLRGGSGNTIYF
CDR3nt: TGTGCCAGCAGCTTGCGGGGGGGCTCTGGAAACACCATATATTTT

v_gene: TRBV2
j_gene: TRBJ2-6
d_gene: NA
abundance: NA
CDR3aa: CAGNRETGANVLTF
CDR3nt: TGTGCAGGAAATCGGGAGACTGGGGCCAACGTCCTGACTTTC

v_gene: TRBV7-3
j_gene: TRBJ2-1
d_gene: NA
abundance: NA
CDR3aa: CASSLGGVPYNEQFF
CDR3nt: TGTGCCAGCAGCTTGGGCGGGGTACCTTACAATGAGCAGTTCTTC

v_gene: TRBV5-1
j_gene: TRBJ1-5
d_gene: NA
abundance: NA
CDR3aa: CASSLGRGDDQPQHF
CDR3nt: TGCGCCAGCAGCTTGGGCAGGGGAGACGATCAGCCCCAGCATTTT

v_gene: TRBV7-2
j_gene: TRBJ2-1
d_gene: NA
abundance: NA
CDR3aa: CASSFSRRVRERYNEQFF
CDR3nt: TGTGCCAGCAGCTTCTCAAGAAGGGTGAGGGAGCGGTACAATGAGCAGTTCTTC

v_gene: TRBV12-1
j_gene: TRBJ1-5
d_gene: NA
abundance: NA
CDR3aa: CASTLQGRGNQPQHF
CDR3nt: TGTGCCAGCACGTTACAGGGACGGGGCAATCAGCCCCAGCATTTT

v_gene: TRBV9
j_gene: TRBJ2-7
d_gene: NA
abundance: NA
CDR3aa: CASSVVPDPYEQYF
CDR3nt: TGTGCCAGCAGCGTAGTTCCGGACCCCTACGAGCAGTACTTC

v_gene: TRBV11-3
j_gene: TRBJ1-1
d_gene: NA
abundance: NA
CDR3aa: CASSFRGPPTEAFF
CDR3nt: TGTGCCAGCAGCTTCAGGGGCCCCCCGACTGAAGCTTTCTTT

v_gene: TRBV18
j_gene: TRBJ2-5
d_gene: NA
abundance: NA
CDR3aa: CASSPPAGYQETQYF
CDR3nt: TGTGCCAGCTCACCACCGGCTGGTTACCAAGAGACCCAGTACTTC

v_gene: TRBV5-4
j_gene: TRBJ2-3
d_gene: NA
abundance: NA
CDR3aa: CASSFGGKLTDTQYF
CDR3nt: TGTGCCAGCAGCTTCGGGGGTAAACTCACAGATACGCAGTATTTT

v_gene: TRBV2
j_gene: TRBJ2-7
d_gene: TRBD2
abundance: NA
CDR3aa: CASIRGSSYEQYF
CDR3nt: TGTGCCAGCATACGCGGGAGCTCCTACGAGCAGTACTTC

v_gene: TRBV7-3
j_gene: TRBJ2-2
d_gene: TRBD2
abundance: NA
CDR3aa: CASSYWTSGTQNTGELFF
CDR3nt: TGTGCCAGCAGCTACTGGACTAGCGGGACTCAAAACACCGGGGAGCTGTTTTTT

v_gene: TRBV30
j_gene: TRBJ1-4
d_gene: NA
abundance: NA
CDR3aa: CAWSVKAGINEKLFF
CDR3nt: TGTGCCTGGAGTGTCAAGGCAGGGATTAATGAAAAACTGTTTTTT

v_gene: TRBV7-9
j_gene: TRBJ1-2
d_gene: NA
abundance: NA
CDR3aa: CASSLRRDTNYGYTF
CDR3nt: TGTGCCAGCAGCTTAAGGCGGGACACCAACTATGGCTACACCTTC

v_gene: TRBV6-1
j_gene: TRBJ1-1
d_gene: NA
abundance: NA
CDR3aa: CASSDVNREKREAFF
CDR3nt: TGTGCCAGCAGTGACGTAAACCGAGAAAAGAGGGAAGCTTTCTTT

v_gene: TRBV30
j_gene: TRBJ1-1
d_gene: TRBD1
abundance: NA
CDR3aa: CAWSVRTGRDTEAFF
CDR3nt: TGTGCCTGGAGTGTACGGACAGGGCGGGACACTGAAGCTTTCTTT

v_gene: TRBV6-5
j_gene: TRBJ2-5
d_gene: TRBD2
abundance: NA
CDR3aa: CASSLLAGGETQYF
CDR3nt: TGTGCCAGCAGTTTGCTAGCGGGAGGAGAGACCCAGTACTTC

v_gene: TRBV7-2
j_gene: TRBJ1-2
d_gene: NA
abundance: NA
CDR3aa: CASRLGGRDYGYTF
CDR3nt: TGTGCCAGCAGATTAGGGGGGCGGGACTATGGCTACACCTTC

v_gene: TRBV29-1
j_gene: TRBJ2-1
d_gene: TRBD2
abundance: once
CDR3aa: CSVSLPWFGVREGYNEQFF
CDR3nt: TGCAGCGTCTCTCTGCCTTGGTTCGGGGTGCGGGAGGGATACAATGAGCAGTTCTTC

v_gene: TRBV4-1
j_gene: TRBJ1-2
d_gene: TRBD1
abundance: NA
CDR3aa: CASSQAGTAYGYTF
CDR3nt: TGCGCCAGCAGCCAAGCCGGGACAGCCTATGGCTACACCTTC

v_gene: TRBV7-3
j_gene: TRBJ2-3
d_gene: TRBD2
abundance: NA
CDR3aa: CASSPWTSGRRDTQYF
CDR3nt: TGTGCCAGCAGCCCCTGGACTAGCGGGAGAAGAGATACGCAGTATTTT

v_gene: TRBV5-6
j_gene: TRBJ1-1
d_gene: TRBD1
abundance: NA
CDR3aa: CASSYFEGARWRNTEAFF
CDR3nt: TGTGCCAGCAGTTACTTTGAGGGGGCCCGGTGGAGGAACACTGAAGCTTTCTTT

v_gene: TRBV7-2
j_gene: TRBJ1-2
d_gene: TRBD1
abundance: few
CDR3aa: CASSILARDSYGYTF
CDR3nt: TGTGCCAGCAGCATACTAGCTCGGGACAGTTATGGCTACACCTTC

v_gene: TRBV19
j_gene: TRBJ1-5
d_gene: TRBD1
abundance: NA
CDR3aa: CASTGRGRGNQPQHF
CDR3nt: TGTGCCAGTACGGGGAGGGGGCGCGGCAATCAGCCCCAGCATTTT

v_gene: TRBV4-2
j_gene: TRBJ2-3
d_gene: TRBD2
abundance: NA
CDR3aa: CASSQGSTSGTTDTQYF
CDR3nt: TGTGCCAGCAGCCAAGGCAGCACTAGCGGGACTACAGATACGCAGTATTTT

v_gene: TRBV28
j_gene: TRBJ2-7
d_gene: TRBD1
abundance: NA
CDR3aa: CASSSRDRVWEQYF
CDR3nt: TGTGCCAGCAGTTCCCGGGACAGGGTTTGGGAGCAGTACTTC

v_gene: TRBV19
j_gene: TRBJ2-1
d_gene: NA
abundance: NA
CDR3aa: CASSMWFGGEEDEQFF
CDR3nt: TGTGCCAGTAGTATGTGGTTTGGGGGAGAGGAGGATGAGCAGTTCTTC

v_gene: TRBV7-9
j_gene: TRBJ2-1
d_gene: TRBD2
abundance: NA
CDR3aa: CASSLAGLAGARQFF
CDR3nt: TGTGCCAGCAGCTTGGCGGGACTAGCGGGAGCCAGGCAGTTCTTC

v_gene: TRBV28
j_gene: TRBJ2-6
d_gene: NA
abundance: NA
CDR3aa: CASSLPGTGANVLTF
CDR3nt: TGTGCCAGCAGTTTACCGGGGACCGGGGCCAACGTCCTGACTTTC

v_gene: TRBV2
j_gene: TRBJ2-5
d_gene: NA
abundance: once
CDR3aa: CASRRGTEETQYF
CDR3nt: TGTGCCAGCAGGAGAGGTACGGAAGAGACCCAGTACTTC

v_gene: TRBV5-1
j_gene: TRBJ1-3
d_gene: NA
abundance: once
CDR3aa: CASSLGQFSSGNTIYF
CDR3nt: TGCGCCAGCAGCTTGGGACAGTTCAGCTCTGGAAACACCATATATTTT

v_gene: TRBV28
j_gene: TRBJ2-7
d_gene: NA
abundance: NA
CDR3aa: CASSFLPGPYEQYF
CDR3nt: TGTGCCAGCAGTTTCCTACCGGGACCCTACGAGCAGTACTTC

v_gene: TRBV11-1
j_gene: TRBJ1-4
d_gene: NA
abundance: once
CDR3aa: CASSSKTDINGEKLFF
CDR3nt: TGTGCCAGCAGCTCCAAGACAGACATAAATGGAGAAAAACTGTTTTTT